Listed here is a single T cell receptor beta chain. Its specificity is not known. The data stem from a study of shared clonotypes between healthy human individuals. V was cut by 1 base and J by 9 bases, with 11 bases left in between. CDR1 and CDR2 from the germline V gene are SGHRS and YFSETQ. CDR3 length: 13 amino acids. TCRdb's table, derived via immunoSEQ multiplex PCR, lists solely in-frame clones and lacks some. This table has 98,000 or so clones, 55% to 70% appearing once. The study, taken as a whole, reports: Read depth was anticipated to influence clonotype sharing among donors. Clonotypes not shared had lower generation probabilities than those common to all four donors.

Sequenced input: memory CD8+ T cells sorted from blood. Sample subset: CD45RO+ cells pooled with CCR7-negative TemRA cells. V gene TRBV5-1 combines with J gene TRBJ2-1; tentative D call: TRBD2 (6 bases). The clonotype was recovered from a woman aged 25 to 39 in good health. The CDR3 reads CASSLFGSGEQFF. As DNA, the CDR3 is TGCGCCAGCAGCTTGTTCGGGAGTGGTGAGCAGTTCTTC.